This TCR beta chain was captured by sequencing in a study of human T cells and chemical hapten exposure (dated by TCRdb to 2020 to 2022). For the study in its entirety: For sensitization, 2% DPC in acetone was applied to a roughly 2 cm by roughly 2 cm area of upper inner arm skin. Libraries were pooled for sequencing, and per-sample TCR yields varied mainly because of small differences in library volumes within the pool. Blood samples were taken from patients before sensitization (week 0) and at 2, 6 and about 24 weeks after DPC sensitization. Blood for TCR sequencing was provided by twenty-nine alopecia patients at one to four time points (pre-sensitization, 2, 6 and 24 weeks). The patient cohort, mostly female, included alopecia areata with under or over 50% scalp involvement, alopecia totalis and alopecia universalis. The study tracked peripheral blood TCR repertoire changes in vivo during primary and secondary sensitization to the hapten diphenylcyclopropenone (DPC) in alopecia patients. Patch tests used Finn chambers with 0.01% DPC on the upper back, scored after 6 days by International Contact Dermatitis Research Group standards. Weekly therapeutic DPC doses were additionally applied to the scalp of patients throughout the approximately 24-week study period. General study outcomes and caveats: The number of TCRs above 1 in 1000 frequency did not change with DPC sensitization; there was no evidence of global repertoire structure alterations. Alopecia, a presumed autoimmune disease, was present in all patients, so the immune response of the patients might differ from that of healthy individuals. Compared with pre-sensitization or healthy control sets, expanded TCRs formed significantly more large CDR3 similarity clusters, which is consistent with antigen-driven responses. After repeated subsampling, changes were observed in the strength of the expansion versus patch-test correlation and in the threshold at which the correlation became significant. A positive correlation was found between the number of PT1 expanded TCRs and patch test score, with significance reached at thresholds 8, 16 and 32 but not 4.

The time point label, as the study defines it: patch test 3, about 24 weeks after DPC sensitization. The label giving this sample's treatment or condition can be read as: therapeutic diphenylcyclopropenone sensitization with weekly scalp DPC. At each patch-test visit, blood was drawn before the patch test was applied. Patients were eligible if aged 18 to 70, diagnosed with alopecia and judged suitable for DPC therapy, and pregnant patients were excluded. Unfractionated whole blood was collected in Tempus Blood RNA tubes, and total RNA was extracted from that blood. Preparation of the library involved RACE. Instrument on record: NextSeq 500. During library preparation, unique molecular identifiers were attached to individual cDNA molecules so that TCRs could be counted quantitatively and reproducibly. From each blood RNA sample, both TCR alpha and TCR beta chains were sequenced. The original methods were these. Samples had a median of roughly 87,000 TCRs, with a range from roughly 23,224 to 700,000. The Decombinator software suite was used to annotate V, J and CDR3 in the TCR reads. For PS versus PT1 abundance plots, all samples were subsampled to the same number of TCRs (28,000). TCRs were defined as expanded if absent before sensitization and observed at least eight times at the 2-week time point. Starting from the raw public reads, TCRdb applied fastp trimming at Q25, assembled clones with MiXCR and retained in-frame beta chains. Here each entry gathers all rows of one CDR3 protein and keeps the most common genes and DNA. TCRdb's processing, not the study's, gives the V and J calls here. The sample yields 45,000 to 60,000 distinct CDR3 sequences; approximately 13% were counted once. Together, the top ten hold 2.4% of the sample.

Reading from cysteine to phenylalanine, the CDR3 counts 16 amino acids. Here the CDR3 DNA is all that survives: 48 bases in frame from base 1. Per the germline V gene (reference sequence), DFQATT is the CDR1 and SNEGSKA is the CDR2. Turning to this clonotype: Its binding antigen is unknown. There are no base qualities to consult, and no much larger clone falls within one base.

Here the sequenced sample was whole blood, taken in connection with sensitization to the hapten diphenylcyclopropenone (DPC). The receptor was derived from a man younger than 40 with alopecia areata. Some clones in this sample may be carry-over from other donors' samples. The rearranged segments are TRBV20-1 and TRBJ1-2, with an unclear D gene assignment. The DNA sequence is given as TGCAGCGCCCACACCGGCAGGTTCGACGCTAACTATGGCTACACCTTC. It encodes CSAHTGRFDANYGYTF.